This is a list of T cell receptor beta chains from one sample in a study of blood T cells in healthy people across ages. TCRdb ran MiXCR on the 5' RACE reads and lists one entry per CDR3 protein. The data hold around 1,000,000 distinct CDR3 sequences, with less than 25% observed a single time. The sample also formed part of further work on T cells of mothers and their children.

Input material: blood. The receptors originated from a girl aged 2 to 9 in good health. CDR3s include the opening cysteine and the closing phenylalanine or tryptophan. D genes are given only for firm matches. Clone sizes are given selectively: once, few, many, or a class where the clone is expanded.

D gene	clone size	V gene	J gene	CDR3 protein	CDR3 DNA
-	few	TRBV28	TRBJ2-7	CASHRLFSYEQYF	TGTGCCAGCCACAGACTGTTCTCCTACGAGCAGTACTTC
-	-	TRBV11-2	TRBJ2-7	CASSDGSSGSSYEQYF	TGTGCCAGCAGCGATGGGAGCAGCGGTTCCTCTTACGAGCAGTACTTC
TRBD1	few	TRBV20-1	TRBJ2-6	CSAPKTGTLASGANVLTF	TGCAGTGCTCCAAAGACAGGGACCCTTGCCTCTGGGGCCAACGTCCTGACTTTC
-	-	TRBV29-1	TRBJ2-7	CSVLAYSYEQYF	TGCAGCGTTTTAGCGTACTCCTACGAGCAGTACTTC
TRBD1	-	TRBV4-2	TRBJ2-5	CASSQPAGGVETQYF	TGTGCCAGCAGCCAACCAGCAGGGGGCGTAGAGACCCAGTACTTC
-	-	TRBV11-1	TRBJ1-6	CASSYREGVTLHF	TGCGCCAGCAGCTACCGGGAGGGAGTAACCCTCCACTTT
-	once	TRBV12-3/TRBV12-4	TRBJ1-2	CASSPVGNAYDYTF	TGTGCCAGCAGCCCCGTGGGAAACGCGTATGACTACACCTTC
TRBD1	-	TRBV20-1	TRBJ2-3	CSAETGGIDTQYF	TGCAGTGCGGAGACAGGGGGCATAGATACGCAGTATTTT
-	few	TRBV20-1	TRBJ2-6	CSANDPGANVLTF	TGCAGTGCCAATGACCCTGGGGCCAACGTCCTGACTTTC
TRBD2	few	TRBV4-1	TRBJ2-3	CASSPTSATDTQYF	TGCGCCAGCAGCCCGACTAGCGCCACAGATACGCAGTATTTT
TRBD1	few	TRBV29-1	TRBJ2-7	CSVVADRGYEQYF	TGCAGCGTTGTTGCGGACAGGGGCTACGAGCAGTACTTC
-	few	TRBV5-1	TRBJ2-1	CASSFRTDDNEQFF	TGCGCCAGCAGCTTTAGGACAGACGACAATGAGCAGTTCTTC
TRBD1	few	TRBV20-1	TRBJ2-7	CSARQGDPSYEQYF	TGCAGTGCGAGACAGGGGGACCCCTCCTACGAGCAGTACTTC
-	-	TRBV28	TRBJ2-5	CATSWETQYF	TGTGCCACCAGTTGGGAGACCCAGTACTTC
-	-	TRBV9	TRBJ2-3	CASSNFGLGTDTQYF	TGTGCCAGCAGCAATTTCGGGTTAGGCACAGATACGCAGTATTTT
-	few	TRBV7-2	TRBJ2-5	CASSAAGESFRETQYF	TGTGCCAGCAGCGCAGCAGGGGAAAGCTTTCGGGAGACCCAGTACTTC
-	few	TRBV9	TRBJ2-5	CASSVGESSLETQYF	TGTGCCAGCAGCGTAGGGGAGAGTTCCCTAGAGACCCAGTACTTC
-	few	TRBV12-3/TRBV12-4	TRBJ1-6	CASSPEIHSPLHF	TGTGCCAGCAGCCCAGAGATACACTCACCCCTCCACTTT